This T cell receptor (beta chain) came from a study of identical twins. TCRdb reanalysed the 5' RACE reads using MiXCR and keeps one entry per CDR3 protein. Of about 100,000 distinct CDR3 sequences listed, under 7% are singletons. This CDR3 has 12 amino acids. The germline V and J ends were trimmed by 3 bases and 4 bases, with 9 bases remaining between them. Germline V lookup: CDR1 DFQATT, CDR2 SNEGSKA (reference sequence). This clonotype was observed a single time. Sample: memory T cells sorted from blood. The receptor's source is a woman between 50 and 59 years old in good health. The V and J genes are TRBV20-1 and TRBJ2-5, with D perhaps TRBD2 (6 bases). CDR3 loop: CSASGSGETQYF. The DNA of the CDR3 is TGCAGTGCTAGCGGGAGCGGAGAGACCCAGTACTTC.